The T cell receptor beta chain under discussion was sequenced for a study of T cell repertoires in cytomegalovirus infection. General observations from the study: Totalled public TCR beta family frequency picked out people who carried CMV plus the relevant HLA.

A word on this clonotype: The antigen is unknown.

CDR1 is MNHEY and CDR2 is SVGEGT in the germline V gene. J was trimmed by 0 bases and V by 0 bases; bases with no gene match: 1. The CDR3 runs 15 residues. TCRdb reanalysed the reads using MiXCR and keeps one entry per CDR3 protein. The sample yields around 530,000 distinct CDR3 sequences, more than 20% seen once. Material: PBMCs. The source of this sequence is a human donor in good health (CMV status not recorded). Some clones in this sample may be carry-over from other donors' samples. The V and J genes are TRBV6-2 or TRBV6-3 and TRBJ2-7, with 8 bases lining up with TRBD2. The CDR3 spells CASSYSSGGSYEQYF. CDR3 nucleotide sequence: TGTGCCAGCAGTTACTCGAGCGGGGGCTCCTACGAGCAGTACTTC.